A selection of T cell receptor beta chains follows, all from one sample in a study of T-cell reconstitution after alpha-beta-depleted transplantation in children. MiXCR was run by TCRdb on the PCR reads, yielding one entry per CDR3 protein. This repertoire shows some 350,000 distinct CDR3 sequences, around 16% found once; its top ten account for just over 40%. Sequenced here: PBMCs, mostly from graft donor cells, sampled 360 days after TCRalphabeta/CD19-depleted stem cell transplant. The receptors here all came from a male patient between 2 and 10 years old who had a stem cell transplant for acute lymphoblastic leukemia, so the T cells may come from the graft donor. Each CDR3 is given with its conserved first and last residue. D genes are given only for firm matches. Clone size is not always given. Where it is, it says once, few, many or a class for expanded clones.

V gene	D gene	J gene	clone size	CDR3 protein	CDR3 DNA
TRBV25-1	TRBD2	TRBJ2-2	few	CASSTSGGRAGELFF	TGTGCCAGCTCAACTAGCGGTGGTAGGGCCGGGGAGCTGTTTTTT
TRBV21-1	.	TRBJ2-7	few	CASTSGRPYEQYF	TGTGCCAGCACTAGCGGGAGACCCTACGAGCAGTACTTC
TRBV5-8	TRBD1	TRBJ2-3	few	CASSTGTGLWGDTQYF	TGTGCCAGCAGCACCGGGACAGGGCTTTGGGGAGATACGCAGTATTTT
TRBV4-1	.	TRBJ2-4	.	CASSQGAKNIQYF	TGCGCCAGCAGCCAGGGGGCCAAAAACATTCAGTACTTC
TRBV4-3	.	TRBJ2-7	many	CASSQEDSPYEQYF	TGCGCCAGCAGCCAAGAAGACAGCCCCTACGAGCAGTACTTC
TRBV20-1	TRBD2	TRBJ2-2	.	CSARGGRASGELFF	TGCAGTGCTAGAGGCGGGAGGGCCTCCGGGGAGCTGTTTTTT
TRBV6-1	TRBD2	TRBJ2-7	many	CASFGLVSYEQYF	TGTGCCAGCTTCGGACTAGTTAGTTACGAGCAGTACTTC
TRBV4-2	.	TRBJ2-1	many	CASSQDGNEQFF	TGTGCCAGCAGCCAAGATGGCAATGAGCAGTTCTTC
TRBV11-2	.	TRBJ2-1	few	CASSLLATRSYNEQFF	TGTGCCAGCAGCTTACTGGCGACACGATCCTACAATGAGCAGTTCTTC
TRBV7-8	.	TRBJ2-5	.	CASSPSHPGEETQYF	TGTGCCAGCAGCCCCTCCCACCCGGGAGAAGAGACCCAGTACTTC
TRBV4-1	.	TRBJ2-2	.	CASSSKGQGRTGELFF	TGCGCCAGCAGCTCGAAGGGGCAAGGGAGGACCGGGGAGCTGTTTTTT
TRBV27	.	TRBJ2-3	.	CASSFRPDTQYF	TGTGCCAGCAGTTTTAGGCCAGATACGCAGTATTTT
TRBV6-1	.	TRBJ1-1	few	CASGGGPNTEAFF	TGTGCCAGCGGTGGGGGCCCGAACACTGAAGCTTTCTTT
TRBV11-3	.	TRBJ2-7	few	CASSFSPAVRDEQYF	TGTGCCAGCAGCTTTTCCCCGGCCGTTCGAGACGAGCAGTACTTC
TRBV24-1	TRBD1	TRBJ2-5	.	CATSEPRGETQYF	TGTGCCACCAGTGAACCCAGGGGGGAGACCCAGTACTTC
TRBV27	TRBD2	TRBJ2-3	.	CASSRASGSVDTQYF	TGTGCCAGCAGCCGAGCTAGCGGGAGTGTCGATACGCAGTATTTT
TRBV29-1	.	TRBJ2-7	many	CSVSIYYEQYF	TGCAGCGTCTCCATATACTACGAGCAGTACTTC
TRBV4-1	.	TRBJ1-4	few	CASSPRESGEKLFF	TGCGCCAGCAGTCCAAGGGAGAGTGGTGAAAAACTGTTTTTT
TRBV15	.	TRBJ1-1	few	CATSRDRGIEAFF	TGTGCCACCAGCAGAGATCGAGGGATTGAAGCTTTCTTT
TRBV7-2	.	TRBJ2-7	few	CASSFGGLLSYEQYF	TGTGCCAGCAGCTTCGGCGGGCTACTCTCCTACGAGCAGTACTTC
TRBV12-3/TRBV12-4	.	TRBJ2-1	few	CASSIYEQFF	TGTGCCAGCAGCATCTATGAGCAGTTCTTC
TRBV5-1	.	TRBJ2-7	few	CASSPTGRGFSGFWEQYF	TGCGCCAGCAGCCCGACAGGGAGGGGCTTCTCCGGCTTCTGGGAGCAGTACTTC
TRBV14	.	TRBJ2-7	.	CASSQATRVPFYEQYF	TGTGCCAGCAGCCAAGCGACTCGGGTTCCCTTCTACGAGCAGTACTTC
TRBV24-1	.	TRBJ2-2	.	CATSGVQTGKIGDNTGELFF	TGTGCCACCAGTGGGGTACAGACAGGAAAAATCGGGGATAACACCGGGGAGCTGTTTTTT
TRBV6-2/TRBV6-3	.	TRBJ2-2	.	CASNYMAGENTGELFF	TGTGCCAGCAATTATATGGCCGGGGAGAACACCGGGGAGCTGTTTTTT
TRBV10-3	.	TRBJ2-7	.	CAISRDGSYEQYF	TGTGCCATCAGTAGGGACGGCTCCTACGAGCAGTACTTC
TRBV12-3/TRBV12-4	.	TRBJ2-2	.	CASSSPGHGELFF	TGTGCCAGCAGTTCCCCGGGGCACGGGGAGCTGTTTTTT
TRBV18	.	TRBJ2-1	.	CASSPLFSSYNEQFF	TGTGCCAGCTCTCCGCTTTTCAGCTCCTACAATGAGCAGTTCTTC
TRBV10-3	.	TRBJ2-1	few	CAISESLGNEQFF	TGTGCCATCAGTGAGTCCCTAGGGAATGAGCAGTTCTTC
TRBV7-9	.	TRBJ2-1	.	CASSLPPSWREVYEQFF	TGTGCCAGCAGCTTACCCCCCTCCTGGAGGGAAGTGTATGAGCAGTTCTTC
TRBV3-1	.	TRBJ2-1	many	CASSLRSNEQFF	TGTGCCAGCAGCCTACGTAGTAATGAGCAGTTCTTC
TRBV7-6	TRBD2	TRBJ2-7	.	CASSGTSGRGYEQYF	TGTGCCAGCAGCGGGACTAGCGGGAGGGGGTACGAGCAGTACTTC
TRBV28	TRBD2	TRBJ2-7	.	CASSDGLAGVNEQYF	TGTGCCAGCAGCGATGGACTAGCGGGAGTGAACGAGCAGTACTTC
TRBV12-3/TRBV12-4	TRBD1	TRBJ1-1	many	CASSASPGTGNTEAFF	TGTGCCAGCAGTGCCTCTCCCGGGACAGGGAACACTGAAGCTTTCTTT
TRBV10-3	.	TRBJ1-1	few	CAISDEGPEAFF	TGTGCCATCAGTGATGAGGGCCCTGAAGCTTTCTTT